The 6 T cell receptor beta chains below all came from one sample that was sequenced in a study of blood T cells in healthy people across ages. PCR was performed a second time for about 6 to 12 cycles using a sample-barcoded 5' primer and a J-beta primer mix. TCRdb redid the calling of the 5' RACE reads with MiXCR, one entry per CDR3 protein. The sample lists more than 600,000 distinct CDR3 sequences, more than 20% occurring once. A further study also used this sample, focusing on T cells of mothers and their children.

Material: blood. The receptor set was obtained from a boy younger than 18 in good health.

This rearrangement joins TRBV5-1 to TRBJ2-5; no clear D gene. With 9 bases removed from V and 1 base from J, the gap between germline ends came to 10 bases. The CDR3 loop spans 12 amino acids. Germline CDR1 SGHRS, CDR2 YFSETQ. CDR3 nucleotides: TGCGCCACTCAAGTCTTCCAAGAGACCCAGTACTTC. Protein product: CATQVFQETQYF.

CDR3 DNA sequence: TGTGCCAGCAGCGTAGATATGGGGACTAGCGCCCACTGGGACGAGACCCAGTACTTC. As protein: CASSVDMGTSAHWDETQYF. The rearrangement uses TRBV9 and TRBJ2-7, with 10 bases lining up with TRBD2. The J call may be faulty, since TRBJ2-5 better matches the DNA end. Germline V gene data show CDR1 as SGDLS and CDR2 as YYNGEE. The CDR3 spans 19 residues.

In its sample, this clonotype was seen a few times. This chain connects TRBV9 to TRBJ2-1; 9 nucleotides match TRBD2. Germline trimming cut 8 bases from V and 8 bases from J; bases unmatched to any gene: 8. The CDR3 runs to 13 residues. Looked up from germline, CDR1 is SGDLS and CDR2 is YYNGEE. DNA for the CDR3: TGTGCCAGTTCCGGGACTAGCTGGCATGAGCAGTTCTTC. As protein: CASSGTSWHEQFF.

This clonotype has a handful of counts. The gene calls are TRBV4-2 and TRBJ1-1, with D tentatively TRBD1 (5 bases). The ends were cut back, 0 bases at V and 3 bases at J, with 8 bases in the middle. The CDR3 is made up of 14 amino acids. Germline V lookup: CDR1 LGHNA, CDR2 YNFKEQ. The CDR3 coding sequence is TGTGCCAGCAGCCAAGACCAGGGTTACACTGAAGCTTTCTTT. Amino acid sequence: CASSQDQGYTEAFF.

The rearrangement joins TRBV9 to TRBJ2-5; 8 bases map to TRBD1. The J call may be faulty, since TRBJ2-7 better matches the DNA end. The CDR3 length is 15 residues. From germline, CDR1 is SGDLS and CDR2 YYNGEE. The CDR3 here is CASSVGGQGFSEQYF. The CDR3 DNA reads TGTGCCAGCAGCGTAGGCGGACAGGGTTTCTCCGAGCAGTACTTC.

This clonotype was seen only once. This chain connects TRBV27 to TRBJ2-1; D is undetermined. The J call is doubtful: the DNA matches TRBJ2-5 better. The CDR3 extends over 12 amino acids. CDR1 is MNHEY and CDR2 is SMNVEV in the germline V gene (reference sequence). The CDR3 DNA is TGTGCCAGCAGTCCTTCCCTGGGGATCCAGTACTTC. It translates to CASSPSLGIQYF.